These T cell receptor beta chains were read from a single sample in a study of blood T cell repertoires in COVID-19. Clones were sequenced by immunoSEQ multiplex PCR, and TCRdb holds only the in-frame ones, with some missing. The data hold around 80,000 clones, with about four fifths observed a single time. Material: peripheral blood. The receptor source for this set is a human donor in a cohort sampled during active COVID-19. CDR3s include the opening cysteine and the closing phenylalanine or tryptophan. A D gene is named only where the DNA matches it firmly. Not all rows give a size; the values are once, few, many and, for expanded clones, a class.

TGTGCCAGCAGCTTAAGGACTCCCTACGAGCAGTACTTC,CASSLRTPYEQYF,TRBV7-2,TRBJ2-7,NA,NA
TGTGCCAGTAGTATGTCGGCGGATGCCTACGAGCAGTACTTC,CASSMSADAYEQYF,TRBV19,TRBJ2-7,NA,NA
TGTGCCAGCAGCATCAACAGGCTTCAGTACTTC,CASSINRLQYF,TRBV5-4,TRBJ2-7,NA,NA
TGTGCCAGCAGTTTAAGGGGACTAGCGGGAAGGGCCTACGAGCAGTACTTC,CASSLRGLAGRAYEQYF,TRBV27,TRBJ2-7,TRBD2,NA
TGTGCCAGCAGTGAAGGACTTGAGGAGGGACTCTCTGGAAACACCATATATTTT,CASSEGLEEGLSGNTIYF,TRBV6-1,TRBJ1-3,NA,NA
TGTGCCAGCAGCTTAGCGGGGGGGCGATACAATGAGCAGTTCTTC,CASSLAGGRYNEQFF,TRBV13,TRBJ2-1,TRBD2,NA
TGCAGCGTTATGTGGACAGGGGGAACTGAAGCTTTCTTT,CSVMWTGGTEAFF,TRBV29-1,TRBJ1-1,TRBD1,NA
TGTGCCAGCAGCTTGGCGGGGACAGGGGCCTACAATGAGCAGTTCTTC,CASSLAGTGAYNEQFF,TRBV5-4,TRBJ2-1,TRBD1,NA
TGTGCCAGCAGCCTCTCGGACAGCTCCTACGAGCAGTACTTC,CASSLSDSSYEQYF,TRBV25-1,TRBJ2-7,NA,NA
TGTGCCAGCAGTTTCCAAGGGGCCACTGAAGCTTTCTTT,CASSFQGATEAFF,TRBV28,TRBJ1-1,NA,NA
TGTGCCAGCAGCCAGGGGGAGACAGGGATGGGGAATTCACCCCTCCACTTT,CASSQGETGMGNSPLHF,TRBV3-1/TRBV3-2,TRBJ1-6,TRBD1,few
TGTGCCAGCAGCCCGGCTAGCGGGAGAAAACGGACGCAGTATTTT,CASSPASGRKRTQYF,TRBV3-1/TRBV3-2,TRBJ2-3,TRBD2,NA
TGCGCCAGCAGCGTAGCGGGGGGGTACTCCTACAATGAGCAGTTCTTC,CASSVAGGYSYNEQFF,TRBV5-1,TRBJ2-1,TRBD2,NA
TGCGCCAGCAGCCCAGGGGGCAGCAATCAGCCCCAGCATTTT,CASSPGGSNQPQHF,TRBV5-1,TRBJ1-5,TRBD1,NA
TGTGCCAGCAGCCACGGGATCTACGAGCAGTACTTC,CASSHGIYEQYF,TRBV3-1/TRBV3-2,TRBJ2-7,NA,NA
TGTGCCAGTTACCCGACACCTAACTATGGCTACACCTTC,CASYPTPNYGYTF,TRBV28,TRBJ1-2,NA,NA
TGTGCCAGCAGTTTAGGGAGTGGGGGGCAGCCCCAGCATTTT,CASSLGSGGQPQHF,TRBV28,TRBJ1-5,NA,NA
TGTGCCACCAGTGCCTCGACAGGGTATGTTAGCAATCAGCCCCAGCATTTT,CATSASTGYVSNQPQHF,TRBV24-1,TRBJ1-5,TRBD1,NA
TGTGCCAGCAGCCAGGCCTCCTATGAGCAGTTCTTC,CASSQASYEQFF,TRBV3-1/TRBV3-2,TRBJ2-1,NA,NA
TGTGCCAGCAGCCCAGGACAGCAAGAGACCCAGTACTTC,CASSPGQQETQYF,TRBV5-4,TRBJ2-5,NA,NA
TGTGCCAGCAGCCGCAAGAGTAGGGGGTACACCGGGGAGCTGTTTTTT,CASSRKSRGYTGELFF,TRBV5-6,TRBJ2-2,NA,NA
TGCGCCAGCAGCTTACAGGGTTTGGACACTGAAGCTTTCTTT,CASSLQGLDTEAFF,TRBV5-1,TRBJ1-1,NA,NA
TGTGCCAGCAGCTTAAAGCGGGGGGGCCCCGGGGAGCTGTTTTTT,CASSLKRGGPGELFF,TRBV7-2,TRBJ2-2,TRBD2,NA
TGTGCCAGCAGCACCGGGACAGGGATAGGGGAAAAACTGTTTTTT,CASSTGTGIGEKLFF,TRBV3-1/TRBV3-2,TRBJ1-4,TRBD1,NA
TGTGCCAGCTCTCAGGGGGTGGGCACTGAAGCTTTCTTT,CASSQGVGTEAFF,TRBV18,TRBJ1-1,TRBD1,once
TGTGCCAGCAGCCGTGTTCAGGGGGCCCACGAGCAGTACTTC,CASSRVQGAHEQYF,TRBV14,TRBJ2-7,TRBD1,NA
TGCAGCGTTGGCAGCTCCTACGAGCAGTACTTC,CSVGSSYEQYF,TRBV29-1,TRBJ2-7,NA,NA
TGTGCCAGCAGCCTCCACCCTGGGGGCGGGTGGAGCGGGACCAACTACGAGCAGTACTTC,CASSLHPGGGWSGTNYEQYF,TRBV9,TRBJ2-7,NA,NA
TGTGCCAGCAGTTCACCGGGGACGCAGTATTTT,CASSSPGTQYF,TRBV28,TRBJ2-3,NA,NA